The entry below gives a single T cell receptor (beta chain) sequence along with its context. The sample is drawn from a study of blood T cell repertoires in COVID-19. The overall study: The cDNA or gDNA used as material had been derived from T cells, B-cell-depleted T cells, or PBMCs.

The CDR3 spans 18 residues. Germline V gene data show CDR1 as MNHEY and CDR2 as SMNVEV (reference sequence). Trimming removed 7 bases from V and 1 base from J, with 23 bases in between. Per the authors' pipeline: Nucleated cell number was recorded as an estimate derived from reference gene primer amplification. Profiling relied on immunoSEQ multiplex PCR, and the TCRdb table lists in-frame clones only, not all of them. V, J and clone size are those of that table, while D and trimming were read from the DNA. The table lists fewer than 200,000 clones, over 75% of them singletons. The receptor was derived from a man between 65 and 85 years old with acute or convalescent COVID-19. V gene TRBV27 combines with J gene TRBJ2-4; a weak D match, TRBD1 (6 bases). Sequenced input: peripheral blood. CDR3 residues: CASTPGSSPQGAKNIQYF. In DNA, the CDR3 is TGTGCCAGCACCCCCGGGTCTAGCCCTCAGGGGGCCAAAAACATTCAGTACTTC.